This T cell receptor (beta chain) was sequenced during a study of identifying expanded T cells in peripheral blood (dated by TCRdb to the late 2010s). In terms of the full investigation: Separate aliquots of the same genomic DNA pool were sequenced to produce technical replicates, and four replicates were compared in pairs. Overall study results and their limits: The binomial model flagged approximately 1.2 differentially abundant clones between technical replicates, compared with approximately 16 over approximately 2 weeks and 19 over approximately four weeks. Variance in clone template counts between approximately two-week samples significantly increased with total template count across all healthy donors. The beta-binomial model significantly reduced the number of clones called differentially abundant and the false-positive rate across all healthy-donor time intervals. The authors expected that over much longer intervals, such as months to years, biological variance in healthy repertoires might increase even further.

No immune events, such as infections, were documented for the healthy donors during the collection period. To calibrate time-dependent variance in a beta-binomial model of T-cell clone differential abundance, blood repertoires from healthy donors were used as a training cohort. The training cohort included 10 healthy donors, of whom 3 were female and 7 were male. On average the donors were 43 years old, and their ages spanned roughly 25 to 65 years. Whole blood was collected from each healthy donor at three time points spaced about 14 days apart and obtained from a commercial supplier. For immunosequencing, genomic DNA was extracted from unsorted whole blood. The germline V gene supplies CDR1 SGHDN and CDR2 FVKESK. V and J are truncated by 0 bases and 3 bases respectively, leaving an intervening sequence of 10 bases. The CDR3 numbers 15 residues from cysteine through phenylalanine. The kept DNA is CDR3 alone, 45 bases in frame from the first base.

In regard to this clone: Its cognate antigen has yet to be identified. There are no base qualities to consult, and no much larger clone falls within one base.

The immunoSEQ Assay, which uses bias-controlled multiplex PCR amplification of genomic DNA, was used to profile TCRbeta CDR3 regions. The published analysis was carried out like this. To quantify the absolute abundance of each unique TCRbeta CDR3 region, the sequences were collapsed and filtered. Two models were used to test differential abundance: a binomial model (Fisher-equivalent) and a beta-binomial model that adds time-dependent variance fitted from healthy donors. Clones with fewer than 5 combined templates were removed, and differential abundance was called for clones with a Benjamini-Hochberg FDR below 0.01. The form v = (b*log(k)+a)^2 was used to model beta-binomial variance as a function of total template count across the two samples. Here the immuneACCESS table is served through TCRdb, limited to in-frame sequences with V and J called. Missing clones are a known gap in these copies; in checked studies unresolved V genes cover under half, and the rest lacks a known reason. V and J calls and clone size are copied from that table; D and trimming were computed from the DNA. The sample records approximately 130,000 clones, approximately 86% of which are singletons. Roughly 8% of the sample lies in the top ten.

The TCR comes from a person between 18 and 75 years old in good health. The sequenced material came from blood. The rearranged chain carries TRBV14 and TRBJ2-3, and possibly TRBD1, on 5 matching bases. The nucleotide sequence reads TGTGCCAGCAGCCAAGAGCAGGGTTTGACAGATACGCAGTATTTT. Translated, this gives CASSQEQGLTDTQYF. With all but the CDR3 taken from the reference TRBV14 and TRBJ2-3 genes, the full variable domain is: EAGVTQFPSHSVIEKGQTVTLRCDPISGHDNLYWYRRVMGKEIKFLLHFVKESKQDESGMPNNRFLAERTGGTYSTLKVQPAELEDSGVYFCASSQEQGLTDTQYFGPGTRLTVL.